The 31 T cell receptor beta chains below come from one sample, sequenced in a study of shared clonotypes between healthy human individuals (dated by TCRdb to about 2020). The library was obtained by the immunoSEQ multiplex PCR assay. TCRdb carries this immuneACCESS record with in-frame sequences only. Its versions omit some clonotypes, under half of them owing to an unresolved V gene in the studies checked, with the rest unexplained. The sample includes 500,000 or so clones, with around 96% observed a single time. The leading ten clones occupy about 0.067% of the sample. Sequenced: naive CD4+ T cells sorted from blood. Explained via the paper, the cell subset or site label denotes: CD45RA+ positively selected. These receptor sequences come from a woman under 40 in good health.

V and J are TRBV18 and TRBJ1-4; no reliable D call. The germline V gene encodes CDR1 KGHSH and CDR2 LQKENI. V dropped 2 bases and J dropped 2 bases, with 15 bases sitting between them. The CDR3 totals 17 residues. The CDR3 sequence is CASSPGGSSTTNEKLFF. The CDR3 DNA sequence: TGTGCCAGCTCACCAGGTGGCAGCTCTACGACTAATGAAAAACTGTTTTTT.

This chain links TRBV29-1 with TRBJ1-1; 8 bases agree with TRBD1. V was pared by 4 bases and J by 0 bases, with 4 bases of the junction left unmatched. The germline gives CDR1 SQVTM, CDR2 ANQGSEA. The CDR3 is 14 residues long. The CDR3 DNA is TGCAGCGTTGGACGGACAGGGCTGAACACTGAAGCTTTCTTT. It encodes CSVGRTGLNTEAFF.

About this clone itself: This sample also contains other DNA sequences that code for the same CDR3. The genes are TRBV18 and TRBJ1-1, with 11 bases aligning to TRBD1. Germline CDR1 is KGHSH and CDR2 is LQKENI. The trim removed 3 bases at V and 5 bases at J, leaving 2 bases unmatched. CDR3 length: 14 residues. This chain's CDR3 is CASSPRDRGTEAFF. The DNA for the CDR3 is TGTGCCAGCTCACCCCGGGACAGGGGGACTGAAGCTTTCTTT.

This clone was detected only once. The chain combines TRBV10-3 with TRBJ2-5; 10 nucleotides align to TRBD1. The germline CDR1 and CDR2 sequences are ENHRY and SYGVKD. The CDR3 has 15 amino acids. With 4 bases clipped from V and 5 bases from J, the junction kept 7 bases outside the gene matches. The CDR3, as DNA: TGTGCCATCAGTGCCGTTCCGGGACAGGGGGAGACCCAGTACTTC. Protein sequence: CAISAVPGQGETQYF.

J is TRBJ2-7 and V is TRBV6-5; 8 bases agree with TRBD1. Germline loops: CDR1 MNHEY, CDR2 SVGAGI. The CDR3 loop spans 15 amino acids. V was clipped by 4 bases and J by 3 bases; unmatched bases: 8. The CDR3 sequence: CASSSPGQAHYEQYF. CDR3 nucleotide sequence: TGTGCCAGCAGTTCACCGGGACAGGCCCACTACGAGCAGTACTTC.

The V gene is TRBV5-1, the J gene TRBJ2-7; TRBD2 matches at 10 bases. Trimming took 4 bases from V and 0 from J; bases not matched to a gene: 7. Looked up from germline, CDR1 is SGHRS and CDR2 is YFSETQ. The CDR3 has 16 residues. Here the CDR3 reads CASSPLPSGSSYEQYF. Here the CDR3 DNA reads TGCGCCAGCAGCCCCCTTCCTAGCGGGAGCTCCTACGAGCAGTACTTC.

The V call is TRBV5-1, the J call TRBJ2-1; perhaps TRBD1 as D (6 bases). This CDR3 region has 13 residues. V gave up 4 bases and J gave up 9 bases, with 14 bases separating them. The germline CDR1 and CDR2 sequences are SGHRS and YFSETQ. As DNA, the CDR3 is TGCGCCAGCAGCCCCCGGACAGCCCTTGAGCAGTTCTTC. Residues: CASSPRTALEQFF.

The rearrangement joins TRBV27 to TRBJ2-6; 7 positions match TRBD1. V trimming: 6 bases; J trimming: 2 bases; junction bases outside the gene matches: 4. The CDR3 contains 15 residues. The germline gives CDR1 MNHEY, CDR2 SMNVEV (reference sequence). CDR3 nucleotides: TGTGCCAGCAGCCCGACAGGGACTGGGGCCAACGTCCTGACTTTC. Its translation is CASSPTGTGANVLTF.

The V gene is TRBV6-1, the J gene TRBJ2-5, with 7 bases lining up with TRBD1. Trimming cost V 4 bases and J 4 bases; bases outside gene matches: 6. The germline gives CDR1 MNHNS, CDR2 SASEGT. This CDR3 contains 14 residues. CDR3 loop: CASSGNRGRETQYF. Written as DNA, the CDR3 is TGTGCCAGCAGTGGAAACAGGGGCCGAGAGACCCAGTACTTC.

This sequence joins TRBV28 and TRBJ2-1, with 7 bases matching TRBD2. The V segment lost 5 bases and the J segment 0 bases; nucleotides outside the gene matches: 7. Per the germline V gene, CDR1 is MDHEN and CDR2 is SYDVKM. This CDR3 spans 16 amino acids. As DNA, the CDR3 is TGTGCCAGCAGTCCTAGCGGTTTAAACTCCTACAATGAGCAGTTCTTC. This encodes CASSPSGLNSYNEQFF.

The chain recombines TRBV5-1 with TRBJ2-3; 7 positions agree with TRBD2. Germline-derived CDR1 and CDR2 are SGHRS and YFSETQ. Trimming cost V 7 bases and J 2 bases; bases outside gene matches: 22. CDR3 size: 19 residues. CDR3: CASSNGVTAGRSATDTQYF. The CDR3 DNA reads TGCGCCAGCTCCAATGGGGTAACAGCGGGGAGAAGCGCCACAGATACGCAGTATTTT.

The rearrangement joins TRBV2 to TRBJ2-5, with TRBD2 identical over 7 bases. Germline V gives CDR1 SNHLY, CDR2 FYNNEI. This CDR3 is built from 15 residues. Trimming at V came to 6 bases and at J to 1 base, leaving 8 bases not matched to a gene. DNA for the CDR3: TGTGCCAGCAGAGGTTCTGGGACTATCCAAGAGACCCAGTACTTC. Its translation is CASRGSGTIQETQYF. Filled out from reference TRBV2 and TRBJ2-5, the complete variable domain reads EPEVTQTPSHQVTQMGQEVILRCVPISNHLYFYWYRQILGQKVEFLVSFYNNEISEKSEIFDDQFSVERPDGSNFTLKIRSTKLEDSAMYFCASRGSGTIQETQYFGPGTRLLVL.

This clone was recorded once. The chain carries TRBV5-1 and TRBJ2-5; D is perhaps TRBD2 (6 bases). The CDR3 consists of 13 residues. Germline-derived CDR1 and CDR2 are SGHRS and YFSETQ. V lost 2 bases and J 4 bases, leaving 9 bases between the germline ends. DNA of the CDR3: TGCGCCAGCAGCTTAGGGACTTCAGAGACCCAGTACTTC. Protein sequence: CASSLGTSETQYF. The full variable domain, completed using reference TRBV5-1 and TRBJ2-5, is KAGVTQTPRYLIKTRGQQVTLSCSPISGHRSVSWYQQTPGQGLQFLFEYFSETQRNKGNFPGRFSGRQFSNSRSEMNVSTLELGDSALYLCASSLGTSETQYFGPGTRLLVL.

The chain uses TRBV5-4 and TRBJ2-7; 7 bases line up with TRBD1. CDR3 length: 13 residues. Germline loops: CDR1 SGHNT, CDR2 YYREEE (reference sequence). The V segment lost 5 bases and the J segment 5 bases; nucleotides outside the gene matches: 7. Written as DNA, the CDR3 is TGTGCCAGCAGGCCCGGGACAGAAAACGAGCAGTACTTC. Amino acid sequence: CASRPGTENEQYF.

V gene TRBV20-1 combines with J gene TRBJ2-7, with 7 positions matching TRBD2. In germline, CDR1 is DFQATT, CDR2 SNEGSKA (reference sequence). Unmatched junction bases numbered 6, after V lost 1 base and J lost 12 bases. CDR3 length: 11 amino acids. The DNA of the CDR3 is TGCAGTGCTAGAGGGGGAGGGCAGTGGTACTTC. This codes for CSARGGGQWYF.

V usage is TRBV2 and J usage is TRBJ1-2; no reliable D call. CDR1 is SNHLY, CDR2 FYNNEI, per germline. The length of the CDR3 is 12 residues. V gave up 8 bases and J gave up 8 bases, with 15 bases separating them. The CDR3 coding sequence is TGTGCCAGCGGGCAAATCGGAGGGGGCTACACCTTC. Encoded protein: CASGQIGGGYTF.

This chain links TRBV27 with TRBJ1-3, with unresolved D. This CDR3 has 13 residues. V was cut by 5 bases and J by 9 bases, with 14 bases left in between. Looked up from germline, CDR1 is MNHEY and CDR2 is SMNVEV (reference sequence). Here the CDR3 reads CASSPSEWGTIYF. CDR3 nucleotide sequence: TGTGCCAGCAGTCCATCCGAATGGGGCACCATATATTTT.

The V and J genes are TRBV2 and TRBJ1-3, with D possibly TRBD1 on 5 matching bases. Germline V gene sequence: CDR1 SNHLY, CDR2 FYNNEI. This CDR3 has 16 amino acids. V was shortened by 7 bases and J by 0 bases, with 16 bases between the two germline ends. The CDR3 here is CASTEWGSRSGNTIYF. Written as DNA, the CDR3 is TGTGCCAGCACCGAATGGGGGTCGCGCTCTGGAAACACCATATATTTT.

This rearrangement joins TRBV19 to TRBJ2-4, with no clear D. The V end was cut by 1 base, the J end by 8 bases, with 9 bases between. This CDR3 has 13 amino acids. Germline V gene sequence: CDR1 LNHDA, CDR2 SQIVND (reference sequence). CDR3 region: CASSIAAYDIQYF. Written as DNA, the CDR3 is TGTGCCAGTAGTATAGCAGCGTACGACATTCAGTACTTC.

The chain uses TRBV9 and TRBJ2-6, with D perhaps given as TRBD1 or TRBD2 (5 bases each). Germline V gene sequence: CDR1 SGDLS, CDR2 YYNGEE. This CDR3 has 14 residues. Trimming removed 2 bases at V and 4 bases at J, with 7 bases between. This chain's CDR3 is CASSVREGANVLTF. In nucleotides, the CDR3 is TGTGCCAGCAGCGTCAGGGAGGGGGCCAACGTCCTGACTTTC.

The chain carries TRBV10-3 and TRBJ1-1, with unresolved D. Germline V gene sequence: CDR1 ENHRY, CDR2 SYGVKD. The CDR3 has 13 amino acids. V was clipped by 0 bases and J by 6 bases, with 8 bases between them. The CDR3 nucleotides are TGTGCCATCAGTGAGTCGAAGGGCCCTGAAGCTTTCTTT. Protein product: CAISESKGPEAFF.

CDR3 in DNA: TGTGCCAGCAGCTTCGATTCTGGAAACACCATATATTTT. This gives the protein CASSFDSGNTIYF. This chain uses TRBV5-4 with TRBJ1-3; D is unclear. Germline V gives CDR1 SGHNT, CDR2 YYREEE (reference sequence). The CDR3 has 13 amino acids. Between the trimmed V and J ends, which lost 2 bases and 1 base, there was a span of 4 bases.

V gene TRBV5-1 combines with J gene TRBJ2-1; 9 positions agree with TRBD2. Germline trimming cut 3 bases from V and 7 bases from J; bases unmatched to any gene: 5. CDR1 is SGHRS and CDR2 is YFSETQ in the germline V gene. The CDR3 is made up of 14 amino acids. CDR3 sequence reads: CASSSVLAGNEQFF. For the CDR3, the DNA is TGCGCCAGCAGCTCGGTCCTAGCGGGGAATGAGCAGTTCTTC.

The chain uses TRBV28 and TRBJ1-2, with D maybe TRBD1 (6 bases). V was pared by 8 bases and J by 4 bases, with 26 bases between. This CDR3 spans 17 amino acids. Germline CDR1 and CDR2: MDHEN and SYDVKM. This CDR3 is CASLPPGETGSIYGYTF. In DNA form, the CDR3 reads TGTGCCAGCCTCCCCCCTGGGGAGACAGGCAGCATCTATGGCTACACCTTC.

The count of this clone is one. This chain joins TRBV7-9 and TRBJ1-1, with D possibly being TRBD1 (5 bases). The V end was cut by 7 bases, the J end by 5 bases, with 17 bases between. This CDR3 comprises 14 residues. The germline V gene encodes CDR1 SEHNR and CDR2 FQNEAQ (reference sequence). This chain's CDR3 is CASNVGGGWTEAFF. For the CDR3, the DNA is TGTGCCAGCAACGTCGGGGGTGGCTGGACTGAAGCTTTCTTT.

This clone has only a few counts. V and J are TRBV2 and TRBJ1-1; D uncertain. CDR3 length equals 12 residues. Germline V gives CDR1 SNHLY, CDR2 FYNNEI. The V end lost 6 bases, the J end lost 6 bases, and 11 bases lay between the germline ends. The chain's CDR3 is CASRVQGPEAFF. CDR3 nucleotide sequence: TGTGCCAGCAGGGTACAAGGACCTGAAGCTTTCTTT.

The chain employs TRBV2 and TRBJ2-7; D is possibly TRBD2 (6 bases). Trimming took 1 base from V and 3 from J, leaving 10 bases between them. Germline values: CDR1 SNHLY, CDR2 FYNNEI. The CDR3 is 14 residues long. CDR3 nucleotides: TGTGCCAGCAGTGAAGGGAAGGGACTCTACGAGCAGTACTTC. Its translation is CASSEGKGLYEQYF. The full variable domain, rest sourced from reference TRBV2 and TRBJ2-7, is EPEVTQTPSHQVTQMGQEVILRCVPISNHLYFYWYRQILGQKVEFLVSFYNNEISEKSEIFDDQFSVERPDGSNFTLKIRSTKLEDSAMYFCASSEGKGLYEQYFGPGTRLTVT.

The chain combines TRBV7-2 with TRBJ1-1; D is undetermined. V shed 3 bases and J shed 1 base, with 6 bases lying between them. The CDR3 runs to 13 residues. Germline V gene lookup returns CDR1 SGHTA and CDR2 FQGNSA. CDR3 bases: TGTGCCAGCAGCTTGATACAGAACACTGAAGCTTTCTTT. Amino acid sequence: CASSLIQNTEAFF. The complete variable domain, with remaining parts taken from reference TRBV7-2 and TRBJ1-1, reads GAGVSQSPSNKVTEKGKDVELRCDPISGHTALYWYRQSLGQGLEFLIYFQGNSAPDKSGLPSDRFSAERTGGSVSTLTIQRTQQEDSAVYLCASSLIQNTEAFFGQGTRLTVV.

The rearrangement joins TRBV6-1 to TRBJ2-7; 11 bases line up with TRBD1. The germline V gene has CDR1 MNHNS and CDR2 SASEGT. J was trimmed by 7 bases and V by 9 bases; bases with no gene match: 11. The CDR3 covers 14 residues. As DNA, the CDR3 is TGTGCCAGTAGGGCCGGACAGGGGGCGAATGAGCAGTACTTC. It yields the protein CASRAGQGANEQYF.

This chain links TRBV25-1 with TRBJ2-6; a weak D match, TRBD2 (5 bases). The CDR3 runs 14 residues. Germline V gene data show CDR1 as MGHDK and CDR2 as SYGVNS. The V gene lost 4 bases and the J gene lost 3 bases, with 7 bases spanning the gap. CDR3 nucleotides: TGTGCCAGCAGTGCCGGGAATGGGGCCAACGTCCTGACTTTC. Translated, it gives CASSAGNGANVLTF.

The V and J genes are TRBV7-9 and TRBJ2-5; TRBD2 matches 11 bases. With the DNA end fitting TRBJ2-7 better, the J assignment may be wrong. Germline V gene lookup returns CDR1 SEHNR and CDR2 FQNEAQ (reference sequence). The CDR3 loop spans 14 amino acids. The CDR3 protein is CASSRTSGRDEQYF. CDR3 in DNA: TGTGCCAGCAGCCGAACTAGCGGGAGAGACGAGCAGTACTTC.